This TCR beta chain was documented in a study of blood T cell repertoires in COVID-19. Study overall: In each case, the material was cDNA or gDNA derived from T cells, B-cell-depleted T cells, or PBMCs.

Germline CDR1 GTSNPN, CDR2 SVGIG (reference sequence). The V and J ends lost 0 bases and 5 bases respectively, with 13 bases between them. This CDR3 is built from 14 residues. Authors' methods: Estimation of nucleated cell counts was performed using reference gene primer amplification. Here immunoSEQ multiplex PCR was the method, and the copy in TCRdb shows in-frame clones only, minus some. That table supplies the V and J calls and clone size; D and trimming were determined from the DNA. There are some 200,000 clones in the sample; roughly 90% occur only once, and roughly 3.3% lies in the top ten. Recruits, aged roughly 18 to 90 years, lived in approximately 26 US areas. Allocation to cohorts depended on clinical history reported by the participants.

The V gene is TRBV30, the J gene TRBJ1-1, with unresolved D. Sequencing was performed on PBMCs or T cells enriched from blood (not recorded which). This sequence originates from a woman between 50 and 59 years old in a cohort exposed to, infected with or recovered from COVID-19 (not recorded which). CDR3 protein: CAWSVGRMSTEAFF. The CDR3, as DNA: TGTGCCTGGAGTGTGGGCCGAATGAGTACTGAAGCTTTCTTT.